The 20 T cell receptor beta chains in this list originate from one sample, sequenced in a study of early T cells in non-severe SARS-CoV-2 infection. TCRdb re-analysed the 5' RACE reads in MiXCR, keeping a single row per CDR3 protein. The sample consists of around 67,000 distinct CDR3 sequences, 11% of them appearing once. The sequencing here drew on whole blood, taken at baseline. Every receptor here comes from an adult who was a healthcare worker with PCR-confirmed SARS-CoV-2 infection or an uninfected control (not recorded which).

This clonotype appeared many times. The chain couples TRBV30 to TRBJ2-3; no definite D call. V dropped 0 bases and J dropped 2 bases, with 9 bases sitting between them. Germline V gene lookup returns CDR1 GTSNPN and CDR2 SVGIG (reference sequence). The CDR3 sequence is 14 residues long. The CDR3 nucleotides are TGTGCCTGGAGTGTACGCCCAGACACAGATACGCAGTATTTT. This encodes CAWSVRPDTDTQYF.

This rearrangement joins TRBV29-1 to TRBJ2-3; D possibly corresponds to TRBD1 (6 bases). The germline CDR1 and CDR2 sequences are SQVTM and ANQGSEA. This CDR3 comprises 12 residues. The CDR3 region is CVGRDMRDTQYF. CDR3 bases: TGCGTGGGACGGGACATGAGAGATACGCAGTATTTT.

This clonotype was counted only a few times. The CDR3 DNA follows: TGTGCCATCAGTGAGAACAGTTTAGTTGGTTCACCCCTCCACTTT. It yields the protein CAISENSLVGSPLHF. The V and J genes are TRBV10-3 and TRBJ1-6; D is unresolved. Germline V CDR1 and CDR2: ENHRY, SYGVKD. V shed 2 bases and J shed 9 bases, with 14 bases lying between them. CDR3 length: 15 amino acids.

The chain employs TRBV5-1 and TRBJ2-7; TRBD1 or TRBD2 may be the D gene (5 bases each). The CDR3 runs to 14 residues. CDR1 is SGHRS and CDR2 is YFSETQ in the germline V gene. Deletions cut 3 bases from V and 7 bases from J, with 17 bases between. CDR3 protein: CASSSTGPEGEQYF. The CDR3 DNA reads as TGCGCCAGCAGCTCGACGGGGCCTGAGGGGGAGCAGTACTTC.

This clonotype was seen more than once but under ten times. The chain links TRBV11-2 to TRBJ1-6, with D tentatively TRBD1 (5 bases). CDR3 size: 15 residues. Deletions cut 2 bases from V and 12 bases from J, with 17 bases between. Germline V gene lookup returns CDR1 SGHAT and CDR2 FQNNGV. CDR3 sequence: CASSLSRTFRLPLHF. CDR3 nucleotide sequence: TGTGCCAGCAGCTTATCCAGGACATTCCGGCTACCCCTCCACTTT.

The genes are TRBV27 and TRBJ2-2; D call uncertain. The CDR3 covers 12 residues. V was shortened by 3 bases and J by 3 bases, with 2 bases between the two germline ends. Germline CDR1 is MNHEY and CDR2 is SMNVEV (reference sequence). The DNA of the CDR3 is TGTGCCAGCAGTTTTGACACCGGGGAGCTGTTTTTT. As protein: CASSFDTGELFF.

This clonotype has just a few counts. The chain links TRBV12-3 or TRBV12-4 to TRBJ2-5; D call uncertain. The germline V and J ends were trimmed by 6 bases and 1 base, with 9 bases remaining between them. The length of the CDR3 is 13 residues. The CDR3 loop reads CASRSGFQETQYF. CDR3 nucleotide sequence: TGTGCCAGCAGATCCGGGTTCCAAGAGACCCAGTACTTC.

This clonotype has just a few counts. This chain uses TRBV9 with TRBJ1-1; tentatively, D is TRBD1 (5 bases). Germline CDR1 reads SGDLS; CDR2 reads YYNGEE. The CDR3 spans 13 residues. V lost 3 bases and J lost 5, with 11 bases in between. For the CDR3, the DNA is TGTGCCAGCAGCGCCTCGACAGAAACTGAAGCTTTCTTT. It specifies CASSASTETEAFF.

The sample holds a few counts of this clonotype. CDR3 coding DNA: TGCAGCGTTTGGACAGGGGGTGGCTACACCTTC. Its protein is CSVWTGGGYTF. The gene calls are TRBV29-1 and TRBJ1-2; 10 bases agree with TRBD1. This CDR3 spans 11 amino acids. Germline assignment: CDR1 SQVTM and CDR2 ANQGSEA. The ends lost 5 bases at V and 7 bases at J; junction bases unmatched: 1.

The sample holds a few counts of this clonotype. The J gene is TRBJ2-3, the V gene TRBV11-2; 10 bases agree with TRBD2. The CDR3 length is 15 residues. Germline lookup yields CDR1 SGHAT and CDR2 FQNNGV. V shed 0 bases, J shed 3 bases, and the junction held 0 bases outside the gene matches. DNA of the CDR3: TGTGCCAGCAGCTTAGAACTAGCGGGAACAGATACGCAGTATTTT. Its translation is CASSLELAGTDTQYF.

This clonotype was detected only a few times. The chain has TRBV6-5 and TRBJ1-2; D unresolved. The V end lost 0 bases, the J end lost 4 bases, and 12 bases lay between the germline ends. Germline CDR1 MNHEY, CDR2 SVGAGI. The CDR3 is 15 amino acids. CDR3 sequence (DNA): TGTGCCAGCAGTTACTCGCTAGGGAATGTCTATGGCTACACCTTC. It encodes CASSYSLGNVYGYTF.

The genes are TRBV5-1 and TRBJ1-2, with 7 bases fitting TRBD1. With 1 base clipped from V and 8 bases from J, the junction kept 17 bases outside the gene matches. The CDR3 has 17 residues. The V gene's germline CDR1 is SGHRS and CDR2 YFSETQ. CDR3 region: CASSLFSGTATPLGYTF. The CDR3 region has the DNA TGCGCCAGCAGCTTGTTTTCCGGGACAGCCACCCCACTGGGCTACACCTTC.

This clonotype showed up many times. J is TRBJ2-1 and V is TRBV11-2; 10 bases are shared with TRBD2. The germline CDR1 and CDR2 sequences are SGHAT and FQNNGV. V gave up 5 bases and J gave up 6 bases; unmatched junction bases: 7. The CDR3 is 15 residues long. The CDR3 here is CASSRTSGGGNEQFF. CDR3 coding DNA: TGTGCCAGCAGCAGGACTAGCGGCGGAGGCAATGAGCAGTTCTTC.

This clonotype showed up many times. The rearrangement uses TRBV2 and TRBJ1-5; no reliable D call. This CDR3 contains 15 residues. Trimming took off 6 bases at V and 6 bases at J, with 18 bases between the two ends. Germline values: CDR1 SNHLY, CDR2 FYNNEI. CDR3 protein: CASRPRAAAAQPQHF. The DNA for the CDR3 is TGTGCCAGCAGACCTAGGGCCGCGGCGGCTCAGCCCCAGCATTTT. The full variable domain, in which reference TRBV2 and TRBJ1-5 provide the parts outside the CDR3, is EPEVTQTPSHQVTQMGQEVILRCVPISNHLYFYWYRQILGQKVEFLVSFYNNEISEKSEIFDDQFSVERPDGSNFTLKIRSTKLEDSAMYFCASRPRAAAAQPQHFGDGTRLSIL.

V and J are TRBV11-2 and TRBJ2-5; D is perhaps TRBD1 or TRBD2 (5 bases each). Per the germline V gene, CDR1 is SGHAT and CDR2 is FQNNGV. With 5 bases removed from V and 5 bases from J, the gap between germline ends came to 18 bases. The CDR3 is made up of 15 amino acids. The CDR3, as DNA: TGTGCCAGCAGCGCCCGAACCGGGACGGGGGAGACCCAGTACTTC. Translated, it gives CASSARTGTGETQYF.

This clonotype turned up a few times. The chain employs TRBV5-1 and TRBJ1-1; no clear D gene. The CDR3 loop spans 15 amino acids. V dropped 4 bases and J dropped 0 bases, with 13 bases sitting between them. The germline V gene has CDR1 SGHRS and CDR2 YFSETQ. The DNA for the CDR3 is TGCGCCAGCAGCCCAACCGGATGGATGAACACTGAAGCTTTCTTT. Translated, it gives CASSPTGWMNTEAFF.

CDR3 DNA sequence: TGCTGTGGGGGCAGGGGAGGTGCAGATACGCAGTATTTT. This translates into CCGGRGGADTQYF. The rearrangement links TRBV20-1 to TRBJ2-3; D is perhaps TRBD1 or TRBD2 (6 bases each). The CDR3 loop spans 13 amino acids. CDR1 DFQATT and CDR2 SNEGSKA come from the germline V gene (reference sequence).

The V gene is TRBV6-2 or TRBV6-3, the J gene TRBJ2-1; tentative D call: TRBD2 (7 bases). The CDR3 is 14 amino acids. V gave up 4 bases and J gave up 5 bases, with 12 bases separating them. The germline V gene has CDR1 MNHEY and CDR2 SVGEGT. In DNA form, the CDR3 reads TGTGCCAGCAGTTCTCGCGGGGGCCACAATGAGCAGTTCTTC. This codes for CASSSRGGHNEQFF.

This clonotype was counted ten times or more. The J gene is TRBJ2-7, the V gene TRBV7-2; D may match TRBD1 or TRBD2 (5 bases each). There are 13 residues in the CDR3. V lost 5 bases to trimming and J lost 0 bases, with 8 bases between them. Germline loops: CDR1 SGHTA, CDR2 FQGNSA. Written as DNA, the CDR3 is TGTGCCAGCAGCAGGGACCCCTCCTACGAGCAGTACTTC. It yields the protein CASSRDPSYEQYF.

The chain employs TRBV18 and TRBJ1-3, with D possibly being TRBD1 (5 bases). The V gene's germline CDR1 is KGHSH and CDR2 LQKENI. Trimming removed 0 bases from V and 2 bases from J, with 5 bases in between. The CDR3 length is 14 residues. The CDR3 sequence is CASSPPGAGNTIYF. CDR3 sequence (DNA): TGTGCCAGCTCACCACCGGGGGCTGGAAACACCATATATTTT.